This T cell receptor (beta chain) appears in the sequencing data of a study of blood T cell repertoires in COVID-19. The wider study: Samples of COVID-19 (acute and convalescent) were obtained from the United States, Italy and Spain. In each case, the material was cDNA or gDNA derived from T cells, B-cell-depleted T cells, or PBMCs.

In the original workflow: Quantification of nucleated cells was approximated via reference gene primer amplification. Method: immunoSEQ multiplex PCR; TCRdb's copy keeps in-frame clones and lacks some. The V and J calls and clone size are taken from that table; D and trimming were inferred from the DNA. The sample includes about 210,000 clones, under 95% of them seen just once. Germline V gene lookup returns CDR1 LNHDA and CDR2 SQIVND (reference sequence). V was clipped by 4 bases and J by 7 bases; unmatched bases: 14. The CDR3 length is 16 residues. Sequences were obtained from peripheral blood. The receptor was derived from a man aged 25-45 years with acute or convalescent COVID-19. This chain connects TRBV19 to TRBJ1-1; 8 bases are shared with TRBD1. The CDR3 reads CASSRRQGRGFNEAFF. The CDR3, as DNA: TGTGCCAGTAGTAGGCGACAGGGGCGCGGGTTTAATGAAGCTTTCTTT.